Listed here are 16 T cell receptor beta chains from one sample, sequenced in a study of blood T cell repertoires in COVID-19. Clones were read by immunoSEQ multiplex PCR, and TCRdb kept only the in-frame ones, dropping some. The sample lists tens of thousands of clones, 70% to 85% occurring once. The sequencing sample was made of peripheral blood. The receptors shown here come from an older woman in a cohort sampled during active or convalescent COVID-19.

This clone was picked up a small number of times. V and J are TRBV6-5 and TRBJ1-6, with 8 bases identical to TRBD1. This CDR3 is built from 14 residues. Per germline, CDR1 MNHEY and CDR2 SVGAGI. V shed 5 bases, J shed 10 bases, and the junction held 7 bases outside the gene matches. CDR3 nucleotides: TGTGCCAGCAGTCCAGACAGGGGCGGGTCACCCCTCCACTTT. It translates to CASSPDRGGSPLHF.

This clone was found once. The V gene is TRBV25-1, the J gene TRBJ2-5; 10 bases are a match to TRBD2. The germline gives CDR1 MGHDK, CDR2 SYGVNS. CDR3 length equals 16 residues. V dropped 5 bases and J dropped 5; count of bases not matched to a gene: 11. The CDR3 nucleotides read TGTGCCAGCAGTTCCGTAGCGGGGGGCCCGGGGGAGACCCAGTACTTC. It specifies CASSSVAGGPGETQYF. The full variable domain, its missing parts supplied by reference TRBV25-1 and TRBJ2-5, is EADIYQTPRYLVIGTGKKITLECSQTMGHDKMYWYQQDPGMELHLIHYSYGVNSTEKGDLSSESTVSRIRTEHFPLTLESARPSHTSQYLCASSSVAGGPGETQYFGPGTRLLVL.

The chain links TRBV6-2 or TRBV6-3 to TRBJ1-5; D is unresolved. There are 14 residues in the CDR3. Germline CDR1 reads MNHEY; CDR2 reads SVGEGT. V was pared by 4 bases and J by 4 bases, with 11 bases between. CDR3 nucleotide sequence: TGTGCCAGCAGTTTCCTGAGGGAAAATCAGCCCCAGCATTTT. It translates to CASSFLRENQPQHF.

The chain links TRBV27 to TRBJ1-1; D possibly corresponds to TRBD1 (6 bases). Germline V gene sequence: CDR1 MNHEY, CDR2 SMNVEV (reference sequence). V lost 1 base and J lost 0, with 21 bases in between. The CDR3 is 19 amino acids. DNA of the CDR3: TGTGCCAGCAGTTTATTCGGGACACTCTCACGGGGCATGAACACTGAAGCTTTCTTT. Protein product: CASSLFGTLSRGMNTEAFF.

This clone was seen a handful of times. This rearrangement joins TRBV5-1 to TRBJ1-2; 8 nucleotides match TRBD1. This CDR3 is built from 16 residues. V shed 4 bases, J shed 2 bases, and the junction held 10 bases outside the gene matches. Germline values: CDR1 SGHRS, CDR2 YFSETQ. Here the CDR3 reads CASSLRIGQGNYGYTF. CDR3 bases: TGCGCCAGCAGCCTGAGGATCGGACAGGGAAACTATGGCTACACCTTC.

This clone was observed at least ten times. This rearrangement joins TRBV9 to TRBJ1-6, with TRBD1 as a possible D gene (6 bases). Germline V lookup: CDR1 SGDLS, CDR2 YYNGEE. CDR3 size: 17 residues. Between the trimmed V and J ends, which lost 1 base and 8 bases, there was a span of 19 bases. The CDR3 sequence: CASSVSVSPNRDSPLHF. The CDR3, as DNA: TGTGCCAGCAGCGTATCCGTATCCCCTAACAGGGATTCACCCCTCCACTTT.

This chain uses TRBV5-4 with TRBJ2-3; unclear D gene. The CDR3 has 14 amino acids. V lost 1 base, J lost 6 bases, and 12 bases lay in between. Per germline, CDR1 SGHNT and CDR2 YYREEE (reference sequence). CDR3 residues: CASSLWPGPDTQYF. The CDR3 nucleotides are TGTGCCAGCAGCTTGTGGCCGGGTCCGGATACGCAGTATTTT.

The chain combines TRBV9 with TRBJ1-6; D is uncertain. Trimming left V 0 bases short and J 8 bases short, with 15 bases between. Germline assignment: CDR1 SGDLS and CDR2 YYNGEE. The CDR3 totals 16 residues. CDR3 amino acids: CASSVGWATRDSPLHF. CDR3 DNA sequence: TGTGCCAGCAGCGTAGGGTGGGCCACTAGGGATTCACCCCTCCACTTT.

The chain has TRBV7-9 and TRBJ1-6, with 7 bases lining up with TRBD1. Trimming took 10 bases from V and 5 from J; bases not matched to a gene: 5. CDR1 SEHNR and CDR2 FQNEAQ come from the germline V gene (reference sequence). The CDR3 contains 13 residues. The CDR3 DNA reads TGTGCCACCGCGGGACAGAATAATTCACCCCTCCACTTT. Translated: CATAGQNNSPLHF.

This chain joins TRBV30 and TRBJ2-3, with D perhaps matching TRBD1 (5 bases). The germline CDR1 and CDR2 sequences are GTSNPN and SVGIG (reference sequence). CDR3 length equals 16 residues. V was cut by 0 bases and J by 4 bases, with 17 bases left in between. CDR3 loop: CAWSVSGSGHPDTQYF. In DNA, the CDR3 is TGTGCCTGGAGTGTATCAGGGTCTGGCCACCCAGATACGCAGTATTTT.

This clone was seen only a few times. The chain has TRBV7-3 and TRBJ1-1, with no clear D. CDR3 length equals 15 residues. Trimming shortened V by 3 bases and J by 3 bases, and 14 bases separated the two germline ends. CDR1 SGHTA and CDR2 FQGTGA come from the germline V gene. The CDR3 nucleotides read TGTGCCAGCAGCTTGTTTTCCCCTCAGGACACTGAAGCTTTCTTT. Encoded protein: CASSLFSPQDTEAFF.

This chain uses TRBV3-1 (or the pseudogene TRBV3-2) with TRBJ2-7; 13 bases fit TRBD2. The V and J ends lost 1 base and 3 bases, in that order; junction bases with no gene match: 3. The CDR3 extends over 16 amino acids. Germline values: CDR1 LGHDT, CDR2 YNNKEL (reference sequence). CDR3 nucleotides: TGTGCCAGCAGCCAAGCCCGACTAGCGGGGGGCTACGAGCAGTACTTC. This gives the protein CASSQARLAGGYEQYF.

The chain has TRBV3-1 (or the pseudogene TRBV3-2) and TRBJ1-1; the D is unclear. Germline V gene data show CDR1 as LGHDT and CDR2 as YNNKEL (reference sequence). Trimming took 6 bases from V and 4 from J, leaving 12 bases between them. This CDR3 has 13 amino acids. CDR3 in DNA: TGTGCCAGCAGAAGTAGTCGGGTCACTGAAGCTTTCTTT. It is translated as CASRSSRVTEAFF.

V and J are TRBV19 and TRBJ1-1, with D unclear. The germline V and J ends were trimmed by 1 base and 0 bases, with 12 bases remaining between them. From germline, CDR1 is LNHDA and CDR2 SQIVND (reference sequence). The CDR3 contains 16 residues. CDR3 bases: TGTGCCAGTAGTATAGGTCCGGGAGCGATGAACACTGAAGCTTTCTTT. Protein product: CASSIGPGAMNTEAFF.

This clone was detected only a few times. The J gene is TRBJ2-2, the V gene TRBV5-1, with TRBD1 as a possible D gene (5 bases). Germline assignment: CDR1 SGHRS and CDR2 YFSETQ. Trimming left V 0 bases short and J 1 base short, with 7 bases between. There are 15 residues in the CDR3. The CDR3 spells CASSLADRNTGELFF. In DNA, the CDR3 is TGCGCCAGCAGCTTGGCTGACAGGAACACCGGGGAGCTGTTTTTT. Full variable domain (outside the CDR3, taken from reference TRBV5-1 and TRBJ2-2): KAGVTQTPRYLIKTRGQQVTLSCSPISGHRSVSWYQQTPGQGLQFLFEYFSETQRNKGNFPGRFSGRQFSNSRSEMNVSTLELGDSALYLCASSLADRNTGELFFGEGSRLTVL.

The chain couples TRBV6-2 or TRBV6-3 to TRBJ1-5, with 9 bases that match TRBD1. This CDR3 is built from 18 residues. Germline lookup yields CDR1 MNHEY and CDR2 SVGEGT. The V and J ends lost 2 bases and 4 bases, in that order; junction bases with no gene match: 12. CDR3 sequence (DNA): TGTGCCAGCAGTTACGGCCCACCCTCGACAGGGGGTAATCAGCCCCAGCATTTT. This translates into CASSYGPPSTGGNQPQHF.